This T cell receptor beta chain was found in a study of early T cells in non-severe SARS-CoV-2 infection. This clonotype appeared a few times. Unique molecular identifier tags were affixed to discrete cDNA molecules. MiXCR, applied by TCRdb to the 5' RACE reads, yields one record per CDR3 protein. The sample includes about 44,000 distinct CDR3 sequences, around 23% of them seen just once. The germline V gene has CDR1 LGHDT and CDR2 YNNKEL (reference sequence). The CDR3 length is 16 residues. Between the trimmed V and J ends, which lost 1 base and 7 bases, there was a span of 14 bases. This chain joins TRBV3-1 and TRBJ1-6, with D perhaps matching TRBD1 (5 bases). Sequencing used whole blood, obtained at baseline. The clonotype was recovered from an adult who was a healthcare worker with PCR-confirmed SARS-CoV-2 infection or an uninfected control (not recorded which). DNA for the CDR3: TGTGCCAGCAGCCAAGGATGGGGGGTTGAGAATTCACCCCTCCACTTT. Translating gives CASSQGWGVENSPLHF.